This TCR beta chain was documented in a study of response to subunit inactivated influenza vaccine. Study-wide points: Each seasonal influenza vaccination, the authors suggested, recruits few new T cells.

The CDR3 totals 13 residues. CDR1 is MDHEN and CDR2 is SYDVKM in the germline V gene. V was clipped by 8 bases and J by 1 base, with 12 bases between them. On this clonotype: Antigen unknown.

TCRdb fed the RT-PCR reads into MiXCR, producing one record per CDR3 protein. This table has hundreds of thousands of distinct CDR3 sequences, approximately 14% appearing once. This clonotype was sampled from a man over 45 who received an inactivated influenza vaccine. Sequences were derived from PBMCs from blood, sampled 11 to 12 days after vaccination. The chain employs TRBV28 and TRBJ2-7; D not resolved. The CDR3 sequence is CASSLHGSYEQYF. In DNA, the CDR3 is TGTGCCAGCTCCTTGCACGGGTCCTACGAGCAGTACTTC.